This TCR beta chain was sequenced in a study of Ad26.COV2.S vaccination and SARS-CoV-2 variants. The assay was immunoSEQ multiplex PCR, and TCRdb's table has in-frame clones only and misses some. The sample contains about 370,000 clones, around nine tenths of which appear only once. The CDR3 is 13 amino acids. The ends lost 8 bases at V and 3 bases at J; junction bases unmatched: 4. CDR1 is MNHEY, CDR2 SVGAGI, per germline. Treatment defined: roughly 19 received Ad26.COV2.S at low or high dose, single or two shots; roughly 5 received placebo; per-sample allocation not given. Sampling happened 63 days after the first vaccine or placebo injection.

This chain connects TRBV6-5 to TRBJ2-1; 7 nucleotides match TRBD2. The receptor's source is a person between 18 and 59 years old who received the Ad26.COV2.S COVID-19 vaccine or a placebo. The sequences come from peripheral blood, collected in a trial of Ad26.COV2.S vaccine versus placebo. CDR3 loop: CASSGGFYNEQFF. The CDR3 bases are TGTGCCAGCTCCGGGGGGTTCTACAATGAGCAGTTCTTC.